These 32 T cell receptor beta chains came from one sample sequenced in a study of T cells in Graves' hyperthyroidism and ophthalmopathy. Amplified TCR beta CDR3 regions derived from RNA transcripts. TCR CDR3 underwent first-round RT-PCR with the HTBI primer set. TCRdb analysed the multiplex PCR reads with MiXCR anew, one entry per CDR3 protein. The sample lists 700,000 or so distinct CDR3 sequences; around 13% were seen once. Sequencing used blood. The receptors stem from a woman aged 45 to 65 with Graves' ophthalmopathy.

In this sample, this clonotype turned up many times. The CDR3 DNA reads as TGCAGCGACACCTGTCCCGGGCGATTCGGGGAGCTGTTTTTT. Translation: CSDTCPGRFGELFF. J is TRBJ2-2 and V is TRBV20-1; D is unresolved. This CDR3 region has 14 residues. CDR1 and CDR2 (germline): DFQATT, SNEGSKA (reference sequence).

This clonotype was recorded at least ten times. The chain combines TRBV30 with TRBJ1-2; tentative D call: TRBD1 (6 bases). Germline assignment: CDR1 GTSNPN and CDR2 SVGIG (reference sequence). This CDR3 is built from 14 residues. V was cut by 0 bases and J by 4 bases, with 12 bases left in between. CDR3 in DNA: TGTGCCTGGAGTGTTGGGGGGCCCTTCTATGGCTACACCTTC. As protein: CAWSVGGPFYGYTF. Supplemented by reference TRBV30 and TRBJ1-2, the full variable domain reads SQTIHQWPATLVQPVGSPLSLECTVEGTSNPNLYWYRQAAGRGLQLLFYSVGIGQISSEVPQNLSASRPQDRQFILSSKKLLLSDSGFYLCAWSVGGPFYGYTFGSGTRLTVV.

This clonotype has a count of ten or more. This sequence joins TRBV7-8 and TRBJ1-2, with a weak D call TRBD1 (5 bases). Trimming pared 3 bases from V and 6 bases from J, leaving 14 bases between. Germline CDR1 and CDR2: SGHVS and FQNEAQ. CDR3 length equals 14 residues. CDR3 protein: CASSFQLGTDGYTF. CDR3 bases: TGTGCCAGCAGCTTTCAACTCGGGACGGATGGCTACACCTTC. Filled out from reference TRBV7-8 and TRBJ1-2, the complete variable domain reads GAGVSQSPRYKVAKRGQDVALRCDPISGHVSLFWYQQALGQGPEFLTYFQNEAQLDKSGLPSDRFFAERPEGSVSTLKIQRTQQEDSAVYLCASSFQLGTDGYTFGSGTRLTVV.

Written as DNA, the CDR3 is TGTGCCACCAGTGATCCAGGGACCAGTATTCAAGAGACCCAGTACTTC. It yields the protein CATSDPGTSIQETQYF. This chain joins TRBV24-1 and TRBJ2-5; possibly TRBD1 or TRBD2 for D (5 bases each). V was trimmed by 3 bases and J by 2 bases, leaving 15 bases between them. This CDR3 spans 16 amino acids. Germline CDR1 reads KGHDR; CDR2 reads SFDVKD.

This clonotype was seen more than once but under ten times. V is TRBV7-9 and J is TRBJ2-2, with TRBD1 identical over 7 bases. Germline V CDR1 and CDR2: SEHNR, FQNEAQ (reference sequence). V was clipped by 5 bases and J by 6 bases; unmatched bases: 3. The CDR3 sequence is 13 residues long. The CDR3 here is CASSIDRAGELFF. For the CDR3, the DNA is TGTGCCAGCAGCATAGACAGGGCCGGGGAGCTGTTTTTT. The full variable domain, with the rest looked up from reference TRBV7-9 and TRBJ2-2, is DTGVSQNPRHKITKRGQNVTFRCDPISEHNRLYWYRQTLGQGPEFLTYFQNEAQLEKSRLLSDRFSAERPKGSFSTLEIQRTEQGDSAMYLCASSIDRAGELFFGEGSRLTVL.

The CDR3 region has the DNA TGTGCCAGCAGCCAAGATGGGTTGGGCCCATACTTCCAAGAGACCCAGTACTTC. This codes for CASSQDGLGPYFQETQYF. This chain uses TRBV3-1 with TRBJ2-5, with unresolved D. The germline V and J ends were trimmed by 0 bases and 1 base, with 18 bases remaining between them. CDR1 and CDR2 (germline): LGHDT, YNNKEL (reference sequence). This CDR3 comprises 18 residues.

In this sample, this clonotype turned up many times. The CDR3 loop reads CASSQDSGAGGETQYF. CDR3 nucleotides: TGCGCCAGCAGCCAAGATTCGGGCGCAGGGGGAGAGACCCAGTACTTC. The chain couples TRBV4-3 to TRBJ2-5; 7 nucleotides match TRBD1. The germline V gene has CDR1 LGHNA and CDR2 YSLEER. CDR3 length: 16 residues. V gave up 0 bases and J gave up 4 bases; unmatched junction bases: 8.

This clonotype showed up just a few times. The chain joins TRBV13 to TRBJ2-3; tentatively, D is TRBD1 (6 bases). The CDR3 has 13 amino acids. Germline-derived CDR1 and CDR2 are PRHDT and FYEKMQ (reference sequence). Between the trimmed V and J ends, which lost 5 bases and 4 bases, there was a span of 10 bases. CDR3 sequence reads: CASSNRDPDTQYF. In nucleotides, the CDR3 is TGTGCCAGCAGCAACAGGGACCCAGATACGCAGTATTTT.

The chain carries TRBV20-1 and TRBJ2-3; 12 bases align to TRBD2. The junction had 15 bases not matched to a gene; V was cut back by 1 base and J by 1 base. Germline V gene sequence: CDR1 DFQATT, CDR2 SNEGSKA (reference sequence). CDR3 size: 20 residues. CDR3 sequence: CSARGALTSGRGFGTDTQYF. CDR3 coding DNA: TGCAGTGCTAGAGGGGCCCTGACTAGCGGGAGAGGTTTTGGCACAGATACGCAGTATTTT.

This clonotype has a count of ten or more. The chain employs TRBV28 and TRBJ1-2; no reliable D call. This CDR3 is 11 amino acids long. Per the germline V gene, CDR1 is MDHEN and CDR2 is SYDVKM. V lost 3 bases and J 7 bases, leaving 6 bases between the germline ends. The CDR3 region has the DNA TGTGCCAGCAGTTTTGGGCTTGGCTACACCTTC. Its protein is CASSFGLGYTF.

Remarks on this clonotype: A clone one base away is much larger, so this may be a read error. This chain connects TRBV28 to TRBJ2-1; 8 nucleotides align to TRBD2. The CDR3 loop spans 14 amino acids. Germline V gives CDR1 MDHEN, CDR2 SYDVKM. The CDR3 bases are TGTGCCAGCAGTTTAATGGGACTAGAATTTGAGCAGCTCTTC. Protein sequence: CASSLMGLEFEQLF.

V is TRBV6-1 and J is TRBJ1-5; weak D call: TRBD1 (5 bases). The V end was cut by 6 bases, the J end by 0 bases, with 9 bases between. The CDR3 runs 14 residues. Per germline, CDR1 MNHNS and CDR2 SASEGT. The CDR3 spells CASRKQDSNQPQHF. CDR3 DNA sequence: TGTGCCAGCAGAAAACAGGATAGCAATCAGCCCCAGCATTTT.

This clonotype was observed a handful of times. This sequence joins TRBV20-1 and TRBJ2-7, with 8 bases identical to TRBD2. The CDR3 runs to 13 residues. V was pared by 5 bases and J by 3 bases, with 6 bases of the junction left unmatched. Per the germline V gene, CDR1 is DFQATT and CDR2 is SNEGSKA (reference sequence). CDR3 amino acids: CSADRLALYEQYF. The CDR3 nucleotides are TGCAGTGCTGATAGACTAGCGCTCTACGAGCAGTACTTC.

There are many counts of this clonotype. The gene calls are TRBV4-3 and TRBJ2-7, with 7 bases matching TRBD1. The CDR3 runs 16 residues. With V trimmed by 4 bases and J by 4 bases, 13 bases remained unmatched. Germline V lookup: CDR1 LGHNA, CDR2 YSLEER. CDR3 amino acids: CASSPDSGTVGYEQYF. The CDR3 nucleotides read TGCGCCAGCAGCCCAGATTCCGGGACAGTTGGTTACGAGCAGTACTTC.

The sample holds many counts of this clonotype. V gene TRBV7-8 combines with J gene TRBJ2-5; 8 positions match TRBD1. V was clipped by 3 bases and J by 2 bases; unmatched bases: 17. The CDR3 is made up of 19 amino acids. The germline gives CDR1 SGHVS, CDR2 FQNEAQ. Written as DNA, the CDR3 is TGTGCCAGCAGCTTGGGTGTCCCAGGGGGCTTGGGAAGGCAAGAGACCCAGTACTTC. The encoded protein is CASSLGVPGGLGRQETQYF. Filled out from reference TRBV7-8 and TRBJ2-5, the complete variable domain reads GAGVSQSPRYKVAKRGQDVALRCDPISGHVSLFWYQQALGQGPEFLTYFQNEAQLDKSGLPSDRFFAERPEGSVSTLKIQRTQQEDSAVYLCASSLGVPGGLGRQETQYFGPGTRLLVL.

The rearrangement joins TRBV20-1 to TRBJ2-2, with TRBD2 matching over 11 bases. CDR1 is DFQATT and CDR2 is SNEGSKA in the germline V gene (reference sequence). CDR3 length: 15 residues. The trim removed 2 bases at V and 9 bases at J, leaving 8 bases unmatched. The CDR3 coding sequence is TGCAGTGCTAGACCTCGACTAGCGGGGAGGCGGGAGCTGTTTTTT. It specifies CSARPRLAGRRELFF.

This chain links TRBV28 with TRBJ2-5, with D tentatively TRBD1 (5 bases). The CDR3 runs to 14 residues. Germline lookup yields CDR1 MDHEN and CDR2 SYDVKM. Deletions cut 9 bases from V and 4 bases from J, with 18 bases between. CDR3 protein: CASTYQGIPETQYF. The CDR3 nucleotides are TGTGCCAGTACGTACCAGGGTATTCCAGAGACCCAGTACTTC.

The chain has TRBV18 and TRBJ2-2; TRBD2 matches at 9 bases. Per germline, CDR1 KGHSH and CDR2 LQKENI. The CDR3 extends over 16 amino acids. V was clipped by 1 base and J by 6 bases; unmatched bases: 6. The CDR3 bases are TGTGCCAGCTCACCACTAGCGGGGGAGCTGTCCGGGGAGCTGTTTTTT. Translation gives CASSPLAGELSGELFF.

This clonotype has at least ten counts. This chain connects TRBV5-1 to TRBJ2-5, with TRBD1 matching 7 bases. Trimming cost V 1 base and J 4 bases; bases outside gene matches: 4. Germline V lookup: CDR1 SGHRS, CDR2 YFSETQ. The CDR3 length is 14 residues. This CDR3 reads CASSLKGARETQYF. The CDR3 DNA follows: TGCGCCAGCAGCTTGAAGGGGGCACGAGAGACCCAGTACTTC.

V is TRBV28 and J is TRBJ1-2; 9 bases map to TRBD1. The CDR3 has 15 residues. Per germline, CDR1 MDHEN and CDR2 SYDVKM. Trimming took 8 bases from V and 5 from J; bases not matched to a gene: 12. The DNA of the CDR3 is TGTGCCAGCTCTAACATACAGGGGGCGGATTATGGCTACACCTTC. This encodes CASSNIQGADYGYTF.

The J gene is TRBJ2-2, the V gene TRBV25-1; D gene ambiguous. The CDR3 has 15 residues. Germline assignment: CDR1 MGHDK and CDR2 SYGVNS. V lost 3 bases and J 2 bases, leaving 10 bases between the germline ends. The CDR3 loop reads CASSERTDNTGELFF. In nucleotides, the CDR3 is TGTGCCAGCAGTGAGCGTACAGATAACACCGGGGAGCTGTTTTTT.

V is TRBV29-1 and J is TRBJ2-7; D gene unclear. V dropped 4 bases and J dropped 1 base, with 14 bases sitting between them. CDR1 and CDR2 (germline): SQVTM, ANQGSEA. The CDR3 covers 14 residues. The CDR3 sequence: CSVVYAGRSYEQYF. DNA for the CDR3: TGCAGCGTTGTCTACGCCGGGCGGTCCTACGAGCAGTACTTC.

This clonotype was recorded many times. The chain combines TRBV28 with TRBJ2-7; 10 nucleotides match TRBD2. Germline CDR1 is MDHEN and CDR2 is SYDVKM. After removal of 7 bases from V and 4 bases from J, the junction contained 4 bases not matched to a gene. The CDR3 is 13 residues long. CDR3 loop: CASKGLALYEQYF. In nucleotides, the CDR3 is TGTGCCAGCAAGGGACTAGCGCTATACGAGCAGTACTTC. Combining the CDR3 with reference TRBV28 and TRBJ2-7 gives the whole variable domain DVKVTQSSRYLVKRTGEKVFLECVQDMDHENMFWYRQDPGLGLRLIYFSYDVKMKEKGDIPEGYSVSREKKERFSLILESASTNQTSMYLCASKGLALYEQYFGPGTRLTVT.

The chain combines TRBV20-1 with TRBJ1-2, with 8 bases identical to TRBD1. The V and J ends lost 0 bases and 10 bases, in that order; junction bases with no gene match: 13. The CDR3 is made up of 15 amino acids. Germline V gives CDR1 DFQATT, CDR2 SNEGSKA (reference sequence). The CDR3 nucleotides read TGCAGTGCTAGAGACGACAACAGGGGGTTTGGTGACTACACCTTC. Translated: CSARDDNRGFGDYTF.

This clonotype turned up a few times. This chain links TRBV10-3 with TRBJ2-5; TRBD1 aligns across 9 bases. The germline V gene encodes CDR1 ENHRY and CDR2 SYGVKD. The CDR3 covers 15 residues. With V trimmed by 4 bases and J by 3 bases, 6 bases remained unmatched. CDR3 sequence: CAISGPRTGEETQYF. Written as DNA, the CDR3 is TGTGCCATCAGTGGCCCCCGGACAGGGGAAGAGACCCAGTACTTC.

This clonotype has a handful of counts. V is TRBV5-1 and J is TRBJ2-5, with D possibly being TRBD1 or TRBD2 (5 bases each). The germline V and J ends were trimmed by 0 bases and 1 base, with 10 bases remaining between them. The germline CDR1 and CDR2 sequences are SGHRS and YFSETQ. The CDR3 has 15 residues. DNA for the CDR3: TGCGCCAGCAGCTTGGATGGGGGTTCCCAAGAGACCCAGTACTTC. Its protein is CASSLDGGSQETQYF.

Many counts were recorded for this clonotype. The chain recombines TRBV12-5 with TRBJ2-3, with TRBD1 matching over 12 bases. Germline trimming cut 5 bases from V and 0 bases from J; bases unmatched to any gene: 9. The germline V gene encodes CDR1 LGHNT and CDR2 FRNRAP. The CDR3 is 18 residues long. CDR3 amino acids: CASGLRGTGGLSTDTQYF. The CDR3 nucleotides read TGTGCTAGTGGTCTTCGAGGGACAGGGGGCCTGAGCACAGATACGCAGTATTTT.

This clonotype has a handful of counts. The chain joins TRBV20-1 to TRBJ2-1, with D tentatively TRBD2 (6 bases). In germline, CDR1 is DFQATT, CDR2 SNEGSKA (reference sequence). V was cut by 6 bases and J by 1 base, with 10 bases left in between. This CDR3 spans 13 amino acids. DNA of the CDR3: TGCAGTGCCAGGAGGGCTTCCTACAATGAGCAGTTCTTC. Translated, it gives CSARRASYNEQFF.

The V call is TRBV10-3, the J call TRBJ2-3, with 8 bases aligning to TRBD2. The CDR3 spans 12 residues. Germline V lookup: CDR1 ENHRY, CDR2 SYGVKD. The junction had 2 bases not matched to a gene; V was cut back by 10 bases and J by 2 bases. In DNA form, the CDR3 reads TGTGCCACGGGACTAGACACAGATACGCAGTATTTT. Translated, it gives CATGLDTDTQYF.

The table lists this clonotype with many counts. This chain uses TRBV7-2 with TRBJ2-1, with D perhaps TRBD2 (5 bases). CDR1 is SGHTA, CDR2 FQGNSA, per germline. Trimming took 5 bases from V and 2 from J, leaving 13 bases between them. CDR3 size: 15 residues. The CDR3 protein is CASSVTSRPYNEQFF. The CDR3 DNA reads TGTGCCAGCAGCGTAACTAGTCGACCCTACAATGAGCAGTTCTTC.

The chain couples TRBV6-1 to TRBJ1-1, with D maybe TRBD1 (5 bases). From germline, CDR1 is MNHNS and CDR2 SASEGT. Deletions cut 5 bases from V and 4 bases from J, with 20 bases between. The CDR3 consists of 16 residues. The CDR3 is CASSQETTALVTEAFF. CDR3 DNA: TGTGCCAGCAGTCAAGAGACGACAGCTTTAGTCACTGAAGCTTTCTTT.

This clonotype was found many times. The chain is built from TRBV20-1 and TRBJ1-5; 12 nucleotides match TRBD1. Trimming at V came to 3 bases and at J to 2 bases, leaving 8 bases not matched to a gene. There are 17 residues in the CDR3. Germline V gives CDR1 DFQATT, CDR2 SNEGSKA (reference sequence). The CDR3 coding sequence is TGCAGTGCTAGGGGGACAGGGGGCGCATGGGGCAATCAGCCCCAGCATTTT. Its translation is CSARGTGGAWGNQPQHF.